These 26 T cell receptor beta chains share one sample of origin, sequenced in a study of blood T cell repertoires in COVID-19. The table came from immunoSEQ multiplex PCR; TCRdb's copy has only in-frame clones and leaves some out. The table shows under 150,000 clones, with roughly 90% occurring only once. Sequenced input: peripheral blood. These receptor sequences come from a man aged 50 to 59 with active COVID-19.

The rearrangement joins TRBV11-3 to TRBJ1-1; TRBD1 aligns across 8 bases. Germline trimming cut 3 bases from V and 5 bases from J; bases unmatched to any gene: 8. This CDR3 has 15 amino acids. Looked up from germline, CDR1 is SGHNT and CDR2 is YENEEA. CDR3 in amino acids: CASSLTGALWTEAFF. CDR3 bases: TGTGCCAGCAGCTTGACAGGGGCTCTTTGGACTGAAGCTTTCTTT. The variable domain in full, completed from reference TRBV11-3 and TRBJ1-1, reads EAGVVQSPRYKIIEKKQPVAFWCNPISGHNTLYWYLQNLGQGPELLIRYENEEAVDDSQLPKDRFSAERLKGVDSTLKIQPAELGDSAVYLCASSLTGALWTEAFFGQGTRLTVV.

The chain has TRBV19 and TRBJ2-1, with D possibly TRBD2 on 5 matching bases. V was clipped by 4 bases and J by 10 bases, with 20 bases between them. The length of the CDR3 is 15 residues. In germline, CDR1 is LNHDA, CDR2 SQIVND (reference sequence). CDR3 sequence: CASSNVRDLRSEQFF. The CDR3 region has the DNA TGTGCCAGTAGTAACGTACGGGATCTGCGGTCGGAGCAGTTCTTC.

The V call is TRBV24-1, the J call TRBJ1-2; tentative D call: TRBD1 (5 bases). With 1 base removed from V and 7 bases from J, the gap between germline ends came to 6 bases. The CDR3 loop spans 12 amino acids. Germline V gene lookup returns CDR1 KGHDR and CDR2 SFDVKD. The CDR3 DNA is TGTGCCACCAGTGATTTCGGGGGTGGCTACACCTTC. Its translation: CATSDFGGGYTF.

The chain links TRBV5-1 to TRBJ2-3; TRBD2 is a possible D gene (6 bases). The CDR3 has 15 residues. The V gene lost 4 bases and the J gene lost 3 bases, with 15 bases spanning the gap. Per germline, CDR1 SGHRS and CDR2 YFSETQ. CDR3 nucleotide sequence: TGCGCCAGCAGCCCCACTGGACGGGGGACAGATACGCAGTATTTT. Its translation is CASSPTGRGTDTQYF.

This chain uses TRBV6-6 with TRBJ1-5; D may be TRBD1 (5 bases). The CDR3 covers 19 residues. Trimming removed 5 bases at V and 0 bases at J, with 23 bases between. CDR1 is MNHNY and CDR2 is SVGAGI in the germline V gene (reference sequence). Here the CDR3 reads CASSPGGGGPGYSNQPQHF. The CDR3 DNA sequence: TGTGCCAGCAGTCCCGGGGGGGGAGGGCCCGGATATAGCAATCAGCCCCAGCATTTT.

This chain links TRBV15 with TRBJ2-1; 9 bases line up with TRBD1. Germline values: CDR1 LNHNV, CDR2 YYDKDF (reference sequence). V trimming: 1 base; J trimming: 6 bases; junction bases outside the gene matches: 4. The CDR3 is made up of 15 amino acids. CDR3 region: CATSRGQGVGNEQFF. CDR3 bases: TGTGCCACCAGCAGAGGACAGGGGGTAGGCAATGAGCAGTTCTTC.

The J gene is TRBJ2-3, the V gene TRBV6-1; 10 nucleotides line up with TRBD1. Germline CDR1 is MNHNS and CDR2 is SASEGT. Losses at the gene ends were 1 base for V and 4 bases for J; bases not matched to a gene: 2. The CDR3 consists of 15 residues. For the CDR3, the DNA is TGTGCCAGCAGTGAAGGGACAGGGGGGGCAGATACGCAGTATTTT. Its protein product is CASSEGTGGADTQYF.

The chain joins TRBV11-2 to TRBJ2-1, with D maybe TRBD2 (5 bases). V dropped 5 bases and J dropped 8 bases, with 22 bases sitting between them. This CDR3 contains 16 residues. CDR1 is SGHAT and CDR2 is FQNNGV in the germline V gene. CDR3 sequence reads: CASSTRVAGRWDEQFF. The CDR3 DNA is TGTGCCAGCAGCACCCGGGTCGCGGGCCGATGGGATGAGCAGTTCTTC.

The chain joins TRBV5-4 to TRBJ2-1; 8 nucleotides match TRBD2. V dropped 4 bases and J dropped 4; count of bases not matched to a gene: 7. This CDR3 is 15 amino acids long. Germline CDR1 is SGHNT and CDR2 is YYREEE (reference sequence). The CDR3 DNA follows: TGTGCCAGCAGCCGAGATAGCGGGACATACAATGAGCAGTTCTTC. Protein sequence: CASSRDSGTYNEQFF.

The gene calls are TRBV6-4 and TRBJ2-5, with 8 nucleotides matching TRBD1. The CDR3 length is 14 residues. V trimming: 9 bases; J trimming: 5 bases; junction bases outside the gene matches: 11. Germline CDR1 reads MRHNA; CDR2 reads SNTAGT. The CDR3 DNA reads TGTGCCAGGGGGCCGGACAGGGATAGGGAGACCCAGTACTTC. Translated: CARGPDRDRETQYF.

The rearrangement joins TRBV6-5 to TRBJ2-3, with D possibly being TRBD2 (6 bases). V was cut by 5 bases and J by 3 bases, with 15 bases left in between. The CDR3 has 15 amino acids. Germline V gene lookup returns CDR1 MNHEY and CDR2 SVGAGI. The CDR3 nucleotides read TGTGCCAGCAGTCGCGCGACTAGGAGGACAGATACGCAGTATTTT. It encodes CASSRATRRTDTQYF.

The genes are TRBV11-3 and TRBJ2-3, with a weak D call TRBD2 (5 bases). Germline CDR1 is SGHNT and CDR2 is YENEEA. Trimming took 1 base from V and 7 from J, leaving 12 bases between them. The CDR3 sequence is 14 residues long. As DNA, the CDR3 is TGTGCCAGCAGCTTAGCGAGCGGAGCGAATACGCAGTATTTT. Protein: CASSLASGANTQYF.

The chain couples TRBV5-6 to TRBJ2-7; the D is unclear. V was trimmed by 4 bases and J by 2 bases, leaving 13 bases between them. This CDR3 contains 14 residues. CDR1 is SGHDT, CDR2 YYEEEE, per germline. Here the CDR3 reads CASSLPYSPYEQYV. CDR3 sequence (DNA): TGTGCCAGCAGCCTGCCTTACAGTCCCTACGAGCAGTACGTC.

Worth noting for this clone: Other DNA sequences in the same sample also yield this CDR3. The chain uses TRBV2 and TRBJ2-7; 8 positions agree with TRBD1. The germline gives CDR1 SNHLY, CDR2 FYNNEI. Trimming took 2 bases from V and 0 from J; bases not matched to a gene: 0. The CDR3 has 14 residues. This CDR3 reads CASSEQGASYEQYF. The DNA for the CDR3 is TGTGCCAGCAGTGAACAGGGGGCCTCCTACGAGCAGTACTTC.

The chain joins TRBV19 to TRBJ1-1, with D possibly matching TRBD1 (5 bases). Per the germline V gene, CDR1 is LNHDA and CDR2 is SQIVND (reference sequence). The CDR3 extends over 14 amino acids. Trimming removed 4 bases from V and 5 bases from J, with 14 bases in between. The CDR3 loop is CASSNREGSTEAFF. The CDR3, as DNA: TGTGCCAGTAGTAATAGGGAGGGGAGTACTGAAGCTTTCTTT.

The chain links TRBV11-2 to TRBJ2-1, with TRBD2 as a possible D gene (6 bases). Germline CDR1 SGHAT, CDR2 FQNNGV. The CDR3 is made up of 15 amino acids. V was shortened by 6 bases and J by 0 bases, with 12 bases between the two germline ends. CDR3 sequence: CASRTNGSSYNEQFF. Written as DNA, the CDR3 is TGTGCCAGCAGGACCAACGGGAGCTCCTACAATGAGCAGTTCTTC.

This rearrangement joins TRBV7-2 to TRBJ1-6, with 10 bases matching TRBD1. Trimming cost V 5 bases and J 14 bases; bases outside gene matches: 12. The CDR3 sequence is 15 residues long. Germline CDR1 reads SGHTA; CDR2 reads FQGNSA. CDR3 in amino acids: CASSRDRGRLRTLHF. The CDR3 DNA is TGTGCCAGCAGCCGGGACAGGGGCCGCCTTAGGACCCTCCACTTT. Complete variable domain (other parts from reference TRBV7-2 and TRBJ1-6): GAGVSQSPSNKVTEKGKDVELRCDPISGHTALYWYRQSLGQGLEFLIYFQGNSAPDKSGLPSDRFSAERTGGSVSTLTIQRTQQEDSAVYLCASSRDRGRLRTLHFGNGTRLTVT.

This clone has just a few counts. The rearrangement joins TRBV5-1 to TRBJ1-2; 7 bases are a match to TRBD1. Germline CDR1 reads SGHRS; CDR2 reads YFSETQ. The CDR3 covers 12 residues. Trimming cost V 1 base and J 8 bases; bases outside gene matches: 2. In DNA form, the CDR3 reads TGCGCCAGCAGCTTGCAGGGGGAAGGCTACACCTTC. This translates into CASSLQGEGYTF.

The DNA of the CDR3 is TGTGCCAGCAGCCAAGAAGGAGGCTATGGCTACACCTTC. Encoded protein: CASSQEGGYGYTF. The gene calls are TRBV3-1 (or the pseudogene TRBV3-2) and TRBJ1-2; D not certain. The CDR3 consists of 13 residues. Germline CDR1 is LGHDT and CDR2 is YNNKEL (reference sequence). Trimming removed 0 bases from V and 4 bases from J, with 6 bases in between.

J is TRBJ1-1 and V is TRBV19; D unresolved. Germline V CDR1 and CDR2: LNHDA, SQIVND (reference sequence). The CDR3 is made up of 12 amino acids. V shed 3 bases and J shed 4 bases, with 6 bases lying between them. CDR3 protein: CASSIGSTEAFF. CDR3 DNA sequence: TGTGCCAGTAGTATCGGTAGCACTGAAGCTTTCTTT.

This clone was detected once. The same CDR3 is also encoded by other DNA sequences in this sample. This chain links TRBV5-1 with TRBJ2-7, with 10 bases identical to TRBD2. Germline assignment: CDR1 SGHRS and CDR2 YFSETQ. V lost 0 bases and J lost 6; bases outside the gene matches: 6. The CDR3 contains 15 residues. CDR3 protein: CASSLVLAGELEQYF. As DNA, the CDR3 is TGCGCCAGCAGCTTGGTGCTAGCGGGGGAACTCGAGCAGTACTTC. The whole variable domain, filled in from reference TRBV5-1 and TRBJ2-7, reads KAGVTQTPRYLIKTRGQQVTLSCSPISGHRSVSWYQQTPGQGLQFLFEYFSETQRNKGNFPGRFSGRQFSNSRSEMNVSTLELGDSALYLCASSLVLAGELEQYFGPGTRLTVT.

This rearrangement joins TRBV6-5 to TRBJ1-6; tentative D call: TRBD1 (5 bases). The CDR3 consists of 15 residues. V was cut by 6 bases and J by 10 bases, with 19 bases left in between. Germline lookup yields CDR1 MNHEY and CDR2 SVGAGI. In nucleotides, the CDR3 is TGTGCCAGCAGCTCCGCCCGCGGGGGGTACTCACCCCTCCACTTT. Encoded protein: CASSSARGGYSPLHF.

The chain combines TRBV12-5 with TRBJ1-2, with 9 bases that match TRBD1. V lost 1 base and J lost 4; bases outside the gene matches: 10. The V gene's germline CDR1 is LGHNT and CDR2 FRNRAP. The CDR3 runs to 17 residues. The CDR3 sequence is CASGLALEDRGGYGYTF. The CDR3 region has the DNA TGTGCTAGTGGTTTGGCCCTGGAGGACAGGGGAGGCTATGGCTACACCTTC.

The rearrangement links TRBV7-2 to TRBJ1-5; 9 bases match TRBD1. This CDR3 has 16 residues. The germline V gene encodes CDR1 SGHTA and CDR2 FQGNSA. V was pared by 5 bases and J by 3 bases, with 8 bases of the junction left unmatched. This CDR3 is CASSGFTGGPNQPQHF. In DNA form, the CDR3 reads TGTGCCAGCAGCGGCTTCACAGGGGGCCCCAATCAGCCCCAGCATTTT.

The chain couples TRBV3-1 (or the pseudogene TRBV3-2) to TRBJ1-2; 8 nucleotides match TRBD1. The CDR3 runs 14 residues. V trimming: 4 bases; J trimming: 6 bases; junction bases outside the gene matches: 7. Germline CDR1 reads LGHDT; CDR2 reads YNNKEL (reference sequence). CDR3 residues: CASSRGQGIDGYTF. CDR3 DNA sequence: TGTGCCAGCAGCCGAGGACAGGGAATCGATGGCTACACCTTC.

This rearrangement joins TRBV11-2 to TRBJ2-1; 10 positions match TRBD2. From germline, CDR1 is SGHAT and CDR2 FQNNGV. The CDR3 consists of 17 residues. The V segment lost 0 bases and the J segment 5 bases; nucleotides outside the gene matches: 7. CDR3 loop: CASSLDLSGGANNEQFF. As DNA, the CDR3 is TGTGCCAGCAGCTTAGATCTGAGCGGGGGGGCCAACAATGAGCAGTTCTTC. The variable domain in full, with the rest retrieved from reference TRBV11-2 and TRBJ2-1, is EAGVAQSPRYKIIEKRQSVAFWCNPISGHATLYWYQQILGQGPKLLIQFQNNGVVDDSQLPKDRFSAERLKGVDSTLKIQPAKLEDSAVYLCASSLDLSGGANNEQFFGPGTRLTVL.